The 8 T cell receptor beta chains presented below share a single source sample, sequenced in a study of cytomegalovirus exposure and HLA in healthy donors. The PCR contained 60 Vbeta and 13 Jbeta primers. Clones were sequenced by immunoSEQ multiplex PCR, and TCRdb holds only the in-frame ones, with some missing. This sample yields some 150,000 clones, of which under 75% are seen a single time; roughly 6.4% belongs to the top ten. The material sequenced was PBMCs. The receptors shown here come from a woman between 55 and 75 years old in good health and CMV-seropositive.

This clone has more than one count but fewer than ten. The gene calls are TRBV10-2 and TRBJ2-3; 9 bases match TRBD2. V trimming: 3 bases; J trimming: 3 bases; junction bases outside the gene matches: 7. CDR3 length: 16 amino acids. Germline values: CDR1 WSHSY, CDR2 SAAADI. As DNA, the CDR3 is TGCGCCAGCAGTGAAGTTGCGGGAGGGCTAACAGATACGCAGTATTTT. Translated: CASSEVAGGLTDTQYF.

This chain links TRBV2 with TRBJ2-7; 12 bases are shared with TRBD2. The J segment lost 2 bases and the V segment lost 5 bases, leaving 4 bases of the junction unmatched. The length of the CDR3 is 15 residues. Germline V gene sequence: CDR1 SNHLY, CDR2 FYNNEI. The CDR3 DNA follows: TGTGCCAGCAGTTGGACTAGCGGGACCCCCTACGAGCAGTACTTC. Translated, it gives CASSWTSGTPYEQYF. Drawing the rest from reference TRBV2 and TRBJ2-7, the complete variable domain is EPEVTQTPSHQVTQMGQEVILRCVPISNHLYFYWYRQILGQKVEFLVSFYNNEISEKSEIFDDQFSVERPDGSNFTLKIRSTKLEDSAMYFCASSWTSGTPYEQYFGPGTRLTVT.

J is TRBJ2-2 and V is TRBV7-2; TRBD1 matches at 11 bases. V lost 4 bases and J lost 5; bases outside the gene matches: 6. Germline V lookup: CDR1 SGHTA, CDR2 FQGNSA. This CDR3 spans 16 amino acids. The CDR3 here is CASSSRTGGLTGELFF. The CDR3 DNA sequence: TGTGCCAGCAGCTCCCGGACAGGGGGCTTGACCGGGGAGCTGTTTTTT. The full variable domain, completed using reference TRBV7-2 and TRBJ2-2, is GAGVSQSPSNKVTEKGKDVELRCDPISGHTALYWYRQSLGQGLEFLIYFQGNSAPDKSGLPSDRFSAERTGGSVSTLTIQRTQQEDSAVYLCASSSRTGGLTGELFFGEGSRLTVL.

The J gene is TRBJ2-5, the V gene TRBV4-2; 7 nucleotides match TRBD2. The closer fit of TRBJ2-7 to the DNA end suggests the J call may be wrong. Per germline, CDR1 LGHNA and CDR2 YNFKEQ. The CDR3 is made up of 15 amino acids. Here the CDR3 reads CASSQRSAGIYEQYF. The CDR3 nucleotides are TGTGCCAGCAGCCAACGTTCAGCGGGAATCTACGAGCAGTACTTC.

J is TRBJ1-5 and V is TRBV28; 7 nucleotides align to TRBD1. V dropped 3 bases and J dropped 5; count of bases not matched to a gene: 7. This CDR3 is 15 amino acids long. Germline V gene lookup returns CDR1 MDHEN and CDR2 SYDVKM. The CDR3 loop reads CASSFDREEDQPQHF. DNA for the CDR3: TGTGCCAGCAGTTTTGACAGGGAAGAGGATCAGCCCCAGCATTTT.

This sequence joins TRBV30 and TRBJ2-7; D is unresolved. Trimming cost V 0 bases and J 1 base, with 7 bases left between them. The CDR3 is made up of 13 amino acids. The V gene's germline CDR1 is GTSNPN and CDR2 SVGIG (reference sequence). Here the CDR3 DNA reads TGTGCCTGGAGTGTAACCGGGTCCTACGAGCAGTACTTC. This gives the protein CAWSVTGSYEQYF.

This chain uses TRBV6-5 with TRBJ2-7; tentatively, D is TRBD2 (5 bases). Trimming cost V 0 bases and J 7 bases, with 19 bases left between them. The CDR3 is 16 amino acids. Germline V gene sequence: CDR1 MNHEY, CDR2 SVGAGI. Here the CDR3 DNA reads TGTGCCAGCAGTTACTCGATAAGGGAGCCGGAGAGGGAGCAGTACTTC. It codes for CASSYSIREPEREQYF.

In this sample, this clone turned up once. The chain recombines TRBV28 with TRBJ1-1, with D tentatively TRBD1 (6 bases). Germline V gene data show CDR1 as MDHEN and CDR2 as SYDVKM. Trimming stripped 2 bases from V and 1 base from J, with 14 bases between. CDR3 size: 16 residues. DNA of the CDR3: TGTGCCAGCAGTTTAAAGGGGGGGGCGGGGAACACTGAAGCTTTCTTT. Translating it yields CASSLKGGAGNTEAFF.